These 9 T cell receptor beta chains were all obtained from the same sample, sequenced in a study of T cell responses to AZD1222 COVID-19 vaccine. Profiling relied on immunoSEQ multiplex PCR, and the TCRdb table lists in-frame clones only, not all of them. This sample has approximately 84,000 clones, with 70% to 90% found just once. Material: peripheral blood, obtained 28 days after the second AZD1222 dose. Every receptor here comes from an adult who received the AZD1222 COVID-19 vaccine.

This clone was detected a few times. This CDR3 reads CSAQDQETQYF. CDR3 DNA: TGCAGTGCTCAGGACCAAGAGACCCAGTACTTC. The chain links TRBV20-1 to TRBJ2-5; D gene unclear. The ends were cut back, 5 bases at V and 0 bases at J, with 4 bases in the middle. CDR3 size: 11 residues. CDR1 is DFQATT, CDR2 SNEGSKA, per germline (reference sequence).

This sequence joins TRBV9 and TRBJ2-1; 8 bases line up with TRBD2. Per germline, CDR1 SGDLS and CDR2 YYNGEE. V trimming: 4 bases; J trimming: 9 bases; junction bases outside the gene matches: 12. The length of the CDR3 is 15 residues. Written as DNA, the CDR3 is TGTGCCAGCAGCTCAAGTCGGGGGGGTAACAGTGAGCAGTTCTTC. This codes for CASSSSRGGNSEQFF.

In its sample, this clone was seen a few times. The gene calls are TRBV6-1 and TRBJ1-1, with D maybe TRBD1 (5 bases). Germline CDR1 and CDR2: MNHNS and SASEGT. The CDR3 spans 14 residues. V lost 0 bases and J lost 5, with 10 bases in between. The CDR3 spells CASSEAAGQTEAFF. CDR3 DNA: TGTGCCAGCAGTGAAGCGGCAGGGCAGACTGAAGCTTTCTTT.

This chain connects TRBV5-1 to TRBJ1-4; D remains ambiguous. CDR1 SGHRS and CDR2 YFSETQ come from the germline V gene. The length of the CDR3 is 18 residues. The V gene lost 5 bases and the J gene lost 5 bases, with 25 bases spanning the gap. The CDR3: CASRPDPRPGTTNEKLFF. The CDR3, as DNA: TGCGCCAGCAGACCAGACCCTCGACCGGGCACGACCAATGAAAAACTGTTTTTT.

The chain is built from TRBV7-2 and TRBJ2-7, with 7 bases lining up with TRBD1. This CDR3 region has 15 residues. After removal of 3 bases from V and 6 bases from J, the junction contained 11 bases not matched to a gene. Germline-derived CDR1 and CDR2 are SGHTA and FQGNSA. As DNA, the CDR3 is TGTGCCAGCAGCTTTACTCCCGGGACAGAGAGCGAGCAGTACTTC. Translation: CASSFTPGTESEQYF.

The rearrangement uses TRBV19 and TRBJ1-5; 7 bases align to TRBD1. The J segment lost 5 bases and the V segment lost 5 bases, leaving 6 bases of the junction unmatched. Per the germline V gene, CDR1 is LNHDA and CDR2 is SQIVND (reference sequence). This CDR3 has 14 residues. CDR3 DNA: TGTGCCAGTAGTGCAGGGGGAAGGTATCAGCCCCAGCATTTT. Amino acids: CASSAGGRYQPQHF.

CDR3 amino acids: CASSLGQAPGYTF. In DNA form, the CDR3 reads TGTGCCAGCAGCCTTGGACAGGCTCCGGGCTACACCTTC. The rearrangement links TRBV5-4 to TRBJ1-2; 7 bases align to TRBD1. Germline V lookup: CDR1 SGHNT, CDR2 YYREEE (reference sequence). V was clipped by 4 bases and J by 8 bases; unmatched bases: 8. The CDR3 length is 13 residues.

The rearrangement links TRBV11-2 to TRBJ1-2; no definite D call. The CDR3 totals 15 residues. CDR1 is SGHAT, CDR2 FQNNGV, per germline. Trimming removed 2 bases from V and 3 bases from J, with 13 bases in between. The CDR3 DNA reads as TGTGCCAGCAGCTTATCGGTTCCCCGAGACTATGGCTACACCTTC. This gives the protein CASSLSVPRDYGYTF.

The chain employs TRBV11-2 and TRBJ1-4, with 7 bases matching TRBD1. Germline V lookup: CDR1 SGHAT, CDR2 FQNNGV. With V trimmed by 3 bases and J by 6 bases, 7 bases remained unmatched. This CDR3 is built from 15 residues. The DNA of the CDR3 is TGTGCCAGCAGCTTCCTACAGGGGACGTATGAAAAACTGTTTTTT. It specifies CASSFLQGTYEKLFF.